This TCR beta chain was documented in a study of shared clonotypes between healthy human individuals. Clones were read by immunoSEQ multiplex PCR, and TCRdb kept only the in-frame ones, dropping some. In the table there are about 1,900,000 clones, about 95% of which are singletons. Germline CDR1 SGDLS, CDR2 YYNGEE. The CDR3 runs to 15 residues. Trimming stripped 4 bases from V and 0 bases from J, with 11 bases between. General study findings and limits: Larger richness was generally estimated for naive than memory subsets.

CD45RO-negative cells were positively selected for CCR7, leaving out terminally differentiated effector memory CD45RA+ cells. For this clone: Its antigen is still unknown.

The specimen was naive CD8+ T cells sorted from blood. V and J are TRBV9 and TRBJ1-3; D is unresolved. This TCR derives from a man in his late teens or twenties in good health. Written as DNA, the CDR3 is TGTGCCAGCAGCCATGACGCTAGCTCTGGAAACACCATATATTTT. It codes for CASSHDASSGNTIYF.